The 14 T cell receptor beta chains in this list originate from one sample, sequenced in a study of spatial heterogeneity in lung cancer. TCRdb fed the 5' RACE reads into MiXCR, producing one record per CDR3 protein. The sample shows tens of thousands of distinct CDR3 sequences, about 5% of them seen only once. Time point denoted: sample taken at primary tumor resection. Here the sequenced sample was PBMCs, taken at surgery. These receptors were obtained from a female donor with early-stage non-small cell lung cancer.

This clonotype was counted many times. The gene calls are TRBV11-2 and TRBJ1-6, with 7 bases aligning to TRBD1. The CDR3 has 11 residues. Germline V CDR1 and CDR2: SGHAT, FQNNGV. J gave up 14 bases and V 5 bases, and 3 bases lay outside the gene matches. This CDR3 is CASSHRGTLHF. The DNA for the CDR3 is TGTGCCAGCAGCCACAGGGGTACCCTCCACTTT.

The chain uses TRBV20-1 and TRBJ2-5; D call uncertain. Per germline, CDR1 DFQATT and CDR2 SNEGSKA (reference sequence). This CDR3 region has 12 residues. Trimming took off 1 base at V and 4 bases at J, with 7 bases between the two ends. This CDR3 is CSARVAAETQYF. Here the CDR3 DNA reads TGCAGTGCTAGAGTAGCCGCAGAGACCCAGTACTTC.

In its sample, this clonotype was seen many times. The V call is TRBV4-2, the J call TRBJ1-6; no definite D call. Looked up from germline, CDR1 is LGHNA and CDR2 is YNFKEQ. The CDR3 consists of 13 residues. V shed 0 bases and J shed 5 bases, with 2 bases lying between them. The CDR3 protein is CASSQENNSPLHF. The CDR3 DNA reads TGTGCCAGCAGCCAAGAGAATAATTCACCCCTCCACTTT.

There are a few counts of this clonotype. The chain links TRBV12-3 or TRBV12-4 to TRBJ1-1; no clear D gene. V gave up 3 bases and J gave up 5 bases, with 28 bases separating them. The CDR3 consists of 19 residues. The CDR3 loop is CASSFGVIVDGSGETEAFF. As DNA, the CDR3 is TGTGCCAGCAGTTTCGGAGTGATTGTAGACGGCTCTGGTGAGACTGAAGCTTTCTTT.

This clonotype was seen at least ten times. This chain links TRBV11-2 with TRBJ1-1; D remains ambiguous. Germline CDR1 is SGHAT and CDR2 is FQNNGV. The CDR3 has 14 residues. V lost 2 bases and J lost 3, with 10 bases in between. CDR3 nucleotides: TGTGCCAGCAGCTTATCAACTATGGACACTGAAGCTTTCTTT. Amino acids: CASSLSTMDTEAFF.

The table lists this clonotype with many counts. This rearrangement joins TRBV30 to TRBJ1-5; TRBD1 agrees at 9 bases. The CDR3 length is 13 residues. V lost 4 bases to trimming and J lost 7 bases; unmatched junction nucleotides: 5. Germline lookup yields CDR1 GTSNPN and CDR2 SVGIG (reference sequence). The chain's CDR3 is CAWNRDRDQPQHF. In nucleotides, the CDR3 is TGTGCCTGGAACCGGGACAGGGACCAGCCCCAGCATTTT.

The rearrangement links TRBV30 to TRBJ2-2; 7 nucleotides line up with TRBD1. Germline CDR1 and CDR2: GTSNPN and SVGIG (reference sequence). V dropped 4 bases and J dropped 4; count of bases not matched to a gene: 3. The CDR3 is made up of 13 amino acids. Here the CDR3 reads CAWNRGRTGELFF. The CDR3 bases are TGTGCCTGGAACAGGGGCCGCACCGGGGAGCTGTTTTTT.

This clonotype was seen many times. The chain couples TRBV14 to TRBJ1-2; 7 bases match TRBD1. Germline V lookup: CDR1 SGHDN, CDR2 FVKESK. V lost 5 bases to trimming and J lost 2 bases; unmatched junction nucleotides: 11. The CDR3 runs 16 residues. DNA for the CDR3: TGTGCCAGCAGCACAAGGACAGGTTCCTACAACTATGGCTACACCTTC. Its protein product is CASSTRTGSYNYGYTF.

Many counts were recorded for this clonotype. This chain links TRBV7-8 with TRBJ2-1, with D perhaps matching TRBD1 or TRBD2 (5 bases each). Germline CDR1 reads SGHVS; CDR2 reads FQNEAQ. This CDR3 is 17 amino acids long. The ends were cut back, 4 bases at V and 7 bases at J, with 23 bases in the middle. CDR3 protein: CASSWPRRRDVTNEQFF. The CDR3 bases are TGTGCCAGCAGCTGGCCAAGGAGACGGGACGTGACAAATGAGCAGTTCTTC.

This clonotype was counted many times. CDR3 coding DNA: TGTGCCAGCGGACAGATGAACACTGAAGCTTTCTTT. Translation: CASGQMNTEAFF. The V call is TRBV2, the J call TRBJ1-1, with D possibly matching TRBD1 (6 bases). The germline CDR1 and CDR2 sequences are SNHLY and FYNNEI. The CDR3 runs 12 residues. V shed 8 bases and J shed 0 bases, with 7 bases lying between them.

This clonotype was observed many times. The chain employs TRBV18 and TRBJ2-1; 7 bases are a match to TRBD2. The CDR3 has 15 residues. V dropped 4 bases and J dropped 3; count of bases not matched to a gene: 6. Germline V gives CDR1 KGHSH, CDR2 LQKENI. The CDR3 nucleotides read TGTGCCAGCTCACTGGGACTACGCCTCTACAATGAGCAGTTCTTC. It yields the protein CASSLGLRLYNEQFF. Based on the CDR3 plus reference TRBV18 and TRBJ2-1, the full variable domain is NAGVMQNPRHLVRRRGQEARLRCSPMKGHSHVYWYRQLPEEGLKFMVYLQKENIIDESGMPKERFSAEFPKEGPSILRIQQVVRGDSAAYFCASSLGLRLYNEQFFGPGTRLTVL.

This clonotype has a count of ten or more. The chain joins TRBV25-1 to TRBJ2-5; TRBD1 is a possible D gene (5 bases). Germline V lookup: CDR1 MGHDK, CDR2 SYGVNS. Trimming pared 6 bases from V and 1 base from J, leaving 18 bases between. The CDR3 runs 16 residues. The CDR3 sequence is CASSPRGHPPQETQYF. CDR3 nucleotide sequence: TGTGCCAGCAGCCCACGAGGACACCCGCCCCAAGAGACCCAGTACTTC.

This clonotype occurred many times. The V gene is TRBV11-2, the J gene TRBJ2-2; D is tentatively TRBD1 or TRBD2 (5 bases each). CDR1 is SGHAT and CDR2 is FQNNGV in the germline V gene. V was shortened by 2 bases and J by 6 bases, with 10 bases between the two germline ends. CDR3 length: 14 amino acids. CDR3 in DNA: TGTGCCAGCAGCTTAATTCGAGGGGCCGGGGAGCTGTTTTTT. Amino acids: CASSLIRGAGELFF.

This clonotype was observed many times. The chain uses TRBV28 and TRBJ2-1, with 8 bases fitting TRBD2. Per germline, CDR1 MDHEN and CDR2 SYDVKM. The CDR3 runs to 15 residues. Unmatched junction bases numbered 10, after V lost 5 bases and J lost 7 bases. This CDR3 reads CASSGSGGRGNEQFF. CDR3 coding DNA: TGTGCCAGCAGTGGAAGCGGGGGCCGAGGAAATGAGCAGTTCTTC.